This T cell receptor beta chain emerged from a study of tumor and adjacent non-tumor tissue in lung cancer. The J segment lost 4 bases and the V segment lost 1 base, leaving 22 bases of the junction unmatched. The CDR3 covers 20 residues. CDR1 DFQATT and CDR2 SNEGSKA come from the germline V gene (reference sequence). In its sample, this clonotype was seen a few times. RNA was extracted from bulk tissue without any cell sorting. Three rounds of nested PCR, following a modified ARM-PCR protocol, produced the TCRbeta library. A single record per CDR3 protein comes from TCRdb applying MiXCR to the multiplex PCR reads. The table records around 70,000 distinct CDR3 sequences, around 60% of them present only once.

V gene TRBV20-1 combines with J gene TRBJ2-1, with 7 bases that match TRBD2. Input material: lung tumor tissue. The clonotype originates from a man in his fifties or sixties with non-small cell lung cancer. CDR3 in amino acids: CSARAYSSTFSLGGYNEQFF. CDR3 coding DNA: TGCAGTGCTAGAGCATACTCATCGACTTTTAGTCTGGGGGGGTACAATGAGCAGTTCTTC.